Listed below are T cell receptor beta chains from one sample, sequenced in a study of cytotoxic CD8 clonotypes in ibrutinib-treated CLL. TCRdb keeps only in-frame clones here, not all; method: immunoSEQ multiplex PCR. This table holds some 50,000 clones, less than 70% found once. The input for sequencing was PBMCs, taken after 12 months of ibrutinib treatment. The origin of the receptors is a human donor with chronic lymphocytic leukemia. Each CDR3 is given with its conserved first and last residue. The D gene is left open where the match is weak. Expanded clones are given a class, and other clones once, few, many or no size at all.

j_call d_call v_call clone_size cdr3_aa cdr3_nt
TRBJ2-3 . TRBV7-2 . CASTPRLGKGTDTQYF TGTGCCAGCACCCCCCGGCTAGGGAAGGGAACAGATACGCAGTATTTT
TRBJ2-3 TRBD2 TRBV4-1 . CASSPSGGVTDTQYF TGCGCCAGCAGCCCTAGCGGGGGGGTTACAGATACGCAGTATTTT
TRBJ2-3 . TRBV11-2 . CASSLDPTDTQYF TGTGCCAGCAGCTTAGACCCCACAGATACGCAGTATTTT
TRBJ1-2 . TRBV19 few CASSVDRDIASGYTF TGTGCCAGTAGTGTTGACCGGGACATCGCATCTGGCTACACCTTC
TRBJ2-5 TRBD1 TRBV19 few CASTPARGQGIAQYF TGTGCCAGTACTCCAGCACGCGGACAGGGGATAGCCCAGTACTTC
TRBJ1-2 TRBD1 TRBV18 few CASSPPGTGTSGYTF TGTGCCAGCTCACCACCAGGGACAGGGACGAGCGGCTACACCTTC
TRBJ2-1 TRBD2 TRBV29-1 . CSATWGGGQDNEQFF TGCAGCGCCACATGGGGCGGGGGTCAGGACAATGAGCAGTTCTTC
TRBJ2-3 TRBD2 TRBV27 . CASSLRSGGPINTDTQYF TGTGCCAGCAGTTTACGTAGCGGGGGGCCTATTAACACAGATACGCAGTATTTT
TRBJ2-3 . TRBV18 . CASSWFRGATDTQYF TGTGCCAGCTCCTGGTTTAGGGGGGCCACAGATACGCAGTATTTT
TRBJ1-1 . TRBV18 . CASLGGTGHVNTEAFF TGTGCCAGCCTGGGGGGTACAGGGCATGTAAACACTGAAGCTTTCTTT
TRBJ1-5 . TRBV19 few CASMQGRGYSNQPQHF TGTGCCAGTATGCAGGGGAGAGGGTATAGCAATCAGCCCCAGCATTTT
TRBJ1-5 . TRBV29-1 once CSVFSPVSGSQHF TGCAGCGTTTTTTCTCCAGTCTCAGGGTCCCAGCATTTT
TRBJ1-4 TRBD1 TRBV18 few CASSPGQSSSSEKLFF TGTGCCAGCTCGCCGGGACAGTCCTCTTCCTCTGAAAAACTGTTTTTT
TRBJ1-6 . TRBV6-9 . CASKGKRSPLHF TGTGCCAGCAAGGGAAAACGTTCACCCCTCCACTTT
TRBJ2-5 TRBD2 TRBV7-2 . CASSKGLAGLQETQYF TGTGCCAGCAGCAAGGGACTAGCGGGGCTTCAAGAGACCCAGTACTTC
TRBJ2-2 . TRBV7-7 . CASSPRDTGELFF TGTGCTAGCAGCCCCAGGGACACCGGGGAGCTGTTTTTT
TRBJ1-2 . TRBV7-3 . CASSHDRLYGYTF TGTGCCAGCAGCCATGACAGGCTCTATGGCTACACCTTC
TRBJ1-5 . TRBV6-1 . CASNQGGGFQPQHF TGTGCCAGCAACCAAGGAGGAGGGTTTCAGCCCCAGCATTTT
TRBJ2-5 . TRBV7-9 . CASSPTSLETQYF TGTGCCAGCAGCCCGACTAGTTTAGAGACCCAGTACTTC
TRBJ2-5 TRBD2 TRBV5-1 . CASSLLSGGGAGETQYF TGCGCCAGCAGCTTGCTGTCGGGCGGGGGGGCCGGAGAGACCCAGTACTTC
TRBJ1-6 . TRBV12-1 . CASSFPGQGDRRVNSPLHF TGTGCCAGCAGCTTTCCGGGACAGGGCGATCGGAGGGTTAATTCACCCCTCCACTTT
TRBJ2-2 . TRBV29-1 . CSVGRGDPGELFF TGCAGCGTCGGAAGGGGGGACCCCGGGGAGCTGTTTTTT
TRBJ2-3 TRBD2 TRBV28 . CASSLRSGRGFTDTQYF TGTGCCAGCAGTTTAAGAAGCGGGCGGGGGTTCACAGATACGCAGTATTTT
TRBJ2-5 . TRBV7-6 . CASSQRPETQYF TGTGCCAGCAGCCAGAGGCCAGAGACCCAGTACTTC
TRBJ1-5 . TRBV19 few CASSMIGVGNQPQHF TGTGCCAGTAGTATGATCGGGGTTGGCAATCAGCCCCAGCATTTT
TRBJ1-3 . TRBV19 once CASSMGKNSGNTIYF TGTGCCAGTAGTATGGGGAAGAACTCTGGAAACACCATATATTTT
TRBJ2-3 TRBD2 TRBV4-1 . CASSHRTRITTDTQYF TGCGCCAGCAGCCACCGGACTAGAATCACCACAGATACGCAGTATTTT
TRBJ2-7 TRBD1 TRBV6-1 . CASSEGSGQGVNEQYF TGTGCCAGCAGTGAAGGTTCGGGACAGGGGGTGAACGAGCAGTACTTC
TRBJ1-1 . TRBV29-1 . CSGGSRNTEAFF TGCAGCGGGGGAAGCAGGAACACTGAAGCTTTCTTT
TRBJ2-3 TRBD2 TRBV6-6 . CASSYTSGGTDTQYF TGTGCCAGCAGTTACACCAGCGGGGGCACAGATACGCAGTATTTT
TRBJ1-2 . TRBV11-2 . CASSLEGGDFNYGYTF TGTGCCAGCAGCTTAGAGGGAGGGGATTTTAACTATGGCTACACCTTC
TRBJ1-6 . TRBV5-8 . CASSREPNSPLHF TGTGCCAGCAGTAGGGAGCCTAATTCACCCCTCCACTTT
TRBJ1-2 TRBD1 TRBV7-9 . CASNDRDYGYTF TGTGCCAGCAACGACAGGGACTATGGCTACACCTTC
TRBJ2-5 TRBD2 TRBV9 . CASSAGGGFGETQYF TGTGCCAGCAGCGCCGGCGGGGGATTCGGGGAGACCCAGTACTTC
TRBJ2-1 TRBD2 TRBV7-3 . CASSWTSGGAYNEQFF TGTGCCAGCAGCTGGACTAGCGGGGGGGCCTACAATGAGCAGTTCTTC
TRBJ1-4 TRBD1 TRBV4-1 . CASSQETGAQKRKNLFF TGCGCCAGCAGCCAGGAAACAGGGGCGCAAAAGAGGAAAAACCTGTTTTTT
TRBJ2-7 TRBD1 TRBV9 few CASSLGTGSSYEQYF TGTGCCAGCAGCCTTGGGACAGGGAGCTCCTACGAGCAGTACTTC
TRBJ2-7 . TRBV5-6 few CASSLGQFSYEQYF TGTGCCAGCAGCCTAGGACAGTTCTCCTACGAGCAGTACTTC
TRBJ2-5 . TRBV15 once CATSREAGPYQETQYF TGTGCCACCAGCAGAGAGGCAGGGCCGTACCAAGAGACCCAGTACTTC
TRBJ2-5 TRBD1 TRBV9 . CASSQKDREETQYF TGTGCCAGCAGCCAAAAGGACAGGGAAGAGACCCAGTACTTC
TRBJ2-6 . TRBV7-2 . CASSPRISGANVLTF TGTGCCAGCAGCCCCCGGATCTCTGGGGCCAACGTCCTGACTTTC
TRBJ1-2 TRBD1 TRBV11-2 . CASSFQGDYGYTF TGTGCCAGCAGCTTTCAGGGGGACTATGGCTACACCTTC
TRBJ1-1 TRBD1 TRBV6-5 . CASSQIRGVRVAFF TGTGCCAGCAGTCAGATCAGGGGGGTTAGGGTAGCTTTCTTT
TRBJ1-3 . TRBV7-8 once CASTHMLGNSGNTIYF TGTGCCAGCACCCACATGTTGGGGAACTCTGGAAACACCATATATTTT
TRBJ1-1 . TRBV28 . CASSTLGTDHAEAFF TGTGCCAGCAGCACCCTCGGGACGGACCACGCTGAAGCTTTCTTT
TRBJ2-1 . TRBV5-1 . CASFIGRGGDEQFF TGCGCCAGCTTCATAGGGAGGGGGGGCGATGAGCAGTTCTTC
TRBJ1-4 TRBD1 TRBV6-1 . CASSVHRGENEKLFF TGTGCCAGCAGTGTACACAGGGGGGAGAACGAAAAACTGTTTTTT
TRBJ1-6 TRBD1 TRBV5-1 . CASRQPGQGNSPLHF TGCGCCAGCAGGCAGCCGGGACAGGGTAATTCACCCCTCCACTTT
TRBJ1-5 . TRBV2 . CASSNLRETQPQHF TGTGCCAGCAGTAACCTCCGGGAAACGCAGCCCCAGCATTTT
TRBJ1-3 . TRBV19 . CASGRPSSGNTIYF TGTGCCAGCGGGAGGCCCAGCTCTGGAAACACCATATATTTT
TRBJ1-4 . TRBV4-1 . CASSQWTTNEKLFF TGCGCCAGCAGCCAATGGACAACTAATGAAAAACTGTTTTTT
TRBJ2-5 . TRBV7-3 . CASSLQGPPNYQETQYF TGTGCCAGCAGCTTACAGGGGCCTCCTAACTATCAAGAGACCCAGTACTTC
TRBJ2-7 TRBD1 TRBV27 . CASSLLGTGTYEQYF TGTGCCAGCAGTTTATTGGGGACAGGGACCTACGAGCAGTACTTC